A selection of T cell receptor beta chains follows, all from one sample in a study of T cells in Graves' hyperthyroidism and ophthalmopathy. MiXCR was run by TCRdb on the multiplex PCR reads, yielding one entry per CDR3 protein. The sample shows 250,000 to 350,000 distinct CDR3 sequences, about a sixth of them seen only once. The material sequenced was blood. The source of these receptors is a woman between 55 and 75 years old with Graves' ophthalmopathy. The CDR3 runs from the conserved cysteine through the conserved F or W. A D gene is named only where the DNA matches it firmly. Not every row has a clone size; where given, it reads once, few, many or a size class.

D	size	V	J	CDR3	DNA
.	many	TRBV5-1	TRBJ2-3	CASSFEGTDTQYF	TGCGCCAGCAGCTTTGAGGGGACAGATACGCAGTATTTT
.	.	TRBV19	TRBJ1-1	CASSIRTRAGNTEAFF	TGTGCCAGTAGTATTAGGACGCGGGCGGGGAACACTGAAGCTTTCTTT
.	many	TRBV6-5	TRBJ1-5	CASSYRLNQPQHF	TGTGCCAGCAGTTATCGGCTTAATCAGCCCCAGCATTTT
.	.	TRBV7-9	TRBJ1-4	CASSRGGARTNEKLFF	TGTGCCAGCAGCCGAGGTGGGGCTCGGACTAATGAAAAACTGTTTTTT
.	few	TRBV20-1	TRBJ1-1	CSARVTRTEAFF	TGCAGTGCTAGAGTTACTCGGACTGAAGCTTTCTTT
.	.	TRBV5-1	TRBJ2-2	CASSLRAVTGELFF	TGCGCCAGCAGCTTGAGAGCGGTCACCGGGGAGCTGTTTTTT
TRBD2	few	TRBV29-1	TRBJ2-7	CSVGEGTYEQYF	TGCAGCGTTGGGGAGGGCACCTACGAGCAGTACTTC
.	many	TRBV5-1	TRBJ2-7	CASSPDTTNYEQYF	TGCGCCAGCAGCCCCGACACCACTAACTACGAGCAGTACTTC
TRBD1	many	TRBV18	TRBJ1-1	CASSPSGGSRTEAFF	TGTGCCAGCTCACCTTCAGGGGGCTCAAGGACTGAAGCTTTCTTT
.	many	TRBV20-1	TRBJ2-7	CSARGVGGGYEQYF	TGCAGTGCTAGGGGGGTAGGGGGAGGGTACGAGCAGTACTTC
.	many	TRBV2	TRBJ1-1	CASSDRGAWAFF	TGTGCCAGCAGTGATAGGGGGGCCTGGGCTTTCTTT
TRBD2	few	TRBV10-3	TRBJ2-7	CAISDLAGGYEQYF	TGTGCCATCAGTGATCTAGCGGGAGGGTACGAGCAGTACTTC
.	many	TRBV29-1	TRBJ1-1	CSVVKLGNTEAFF	TGCAGCGTTGTCAAGCTGGGGAACACTGAAGCTTTCTTT
.	many	TRBV28	TRBJ2-3	CASSSKKGLWFADTQYF	TGTGCCAGCAGCTCAAAAAAGGGGTTGTGGTTCGCAGATACGCAGTATTTT
.	.	TRBV7-2	TRBJ2-5	CASSLGPGGLQETQYF	TGTGCCAGCAGCCTTGGCCCAGGGGGACTCCAAGAGACCCAGTACTTC
TRBD1	many	TRBV2	TRBJ1-1	CASSETPDIRGGMNTEAFF	TGTGCCAGCAGTGAAACCCCAGATATCAGGGGGGGTATGAACACTGAAGCTTTCTTT
.	.	TRBV18	TRBJ2-5	CASSPQNRETQYF	TGTGCCAGCTCACCACAAAATCGAGAGACCCAGTACTTC
TRBD1	many	TRBV19	TRBJ1-5	CASSSRGVNQPQHF	TGTGCCAGTAGTTCCAGGGGGGTGAATCAGCCCCAGCATTTT
TRBD2	.	TRBV12-3/TRBV12-4	TRBJ2-5	CASSLYAGGMETQYF	TGTGCCAGCAGTTTGTACGCGGGAGGGATGGAGACCCAGTACTTC
TRBD1	.	TRBV10-3	TRBJ2-5	CAISEPGQGVKGTQYF	TGTGCCATCAGTGAGCCGGGACAGGGGGTTAAGGGGACCCAGTACTTC
TRBD2	few	TRBV9	TRBJ2-2	CASSAGLAGGVTGELFF	TGTGCCAGCAGCGCCGGACTAGCGGGGGGCGTCACCGGGGAGCTGTTTTTT
.	many	TRBV6-2/TRBV6-3	TRBJ1-5	CASSYMVGGGGNQPQHF	TGTGCCAGCAGTTACATGGTCGGCGGTGGGGGCAATCAGCCCCAGCATTTT
.	few	TRBV6-1	TRBJ2-7	CASRPSGSSYEQYF	TGTGCCAGCAGACCCTCGGGCAGCTCCTACGAGCAGTACTTC
.	.	TRBV27	TRBJ2-7	CASSLYSRGGEQYF	TGTGCCAGCAGTTTATATTCCAGGGGCGGCGAGCAGTACTTC
TRBD1	many	TRBV7-2	TRBJ1-2	CASSVTGTADGYTF	TGTGCCAGCAGCGTAACCGGGACAGCGGATGGCTACACCTTC
.	many	TRBV20-1	TRBJ1-1	CSADPGRAEAFF	TGCAGTGCTGATCCAGGGAGGGCTGAAGCTTTCTTT
TRBD2	many	TRBV5-1	TRBJ2-3	CASSLTGLAQDTQYF	TGCGCCAGCAGCTTGACGGGACTAGCGCAGGATACGCAGTATTTT
TRBD2	many	TRBV7-2	TRBJ2-1	CASSPRLAGGNEQFF	TGTGCCAGCAGCCCGCGACTAGCGGGAGGGAATGAGCAGTTCTTC
.	few	TRBV3-1	TRBJ2-7	CASSHGPYEQYF	TGTGCCAGCAGCCATGGACCCTACGAGCAGTACTTC
.	few	TRBV18	TRBJ2-1	CASSPPAGNNEQFF	TGTGCCAGCTCACCACCGGCTGGAAACAATGAGCAGTTCTTC
.	many	TRBV20-1	TRBJ2-3	CSAAVPGYTQYF	TGCAGTGCTGCGGTTCCGGGATATACGCAGTATTTT
.	.	TRBV5-5	TRBJ2-1	CASRPGGATNNERFF	TGTGCCAGCAGACCCGGCGGGGCGACCAACAATGAGCGGTTCTTC
.	many	TRBV7-9	TRBJ2-7	CASSFSYGHPGLEQYF	TGTGCCAGCAGCTTCTCTTATGGTCACCCAGGACTCGAGCAGTACTTC
.	many	TRBV2	TRBJ2-7	CASSEEAPGLSYEQYF	TGTGCCAGCAGTGAAGAAGCCCCGGGACTCTCCTACGAGCAGTACTTC
TRBD1	.	TRBV10-3	TRBJ1-3	CAISESDRGVSGNTIYF	TGTGCCATCAGTGAGTCGGACAGGGGGGTCTCTGGAAACACCATATATTTT
.	many	TRBV5-1	TRBJ2-5	CASRSGLGQETQYF	TGCGCCAGCAGGTCCGGACTGGGCCAAGAGACCCAGTACTTC
.	many	TRBV27	TRBJ1-1	CASSLSLWADNTEAFF	TGTGCCAGCAGTTTATCCCTATGGGCAGATAACACTGAAGCTTTCTTT
.	many	TRBV30	TRBJ1-5	CAWSGGLGNQPQHF	TGTGCCTGGAGTGGAGGCCTCGGCAATCAGCCCCAGCATTTT
TRBD2	.	TRBV20-1	TRBJ2-1	CSADPGTSSYNEQFF	TGCAGTGCTGACCCCGGGACTAGCTCCTACAATGAGCAGTTCTTC
TRBD1	.	TRBV15	TRBJ2-7	CATSRGDRSYYEQYF	TGTGCCACCAGCAGAGGGGACAGGTCCTACTACGAGCAGTACTTC
.	many	TRBV20-1	TRBJ2-4	CSARDSGTPKNIQYF	TGCAGTGCTAGAGATTCCGGGACTCCCAAAAACATTCAGTACTTC
.	many	TRBV29-1	TRBJ2-7	CSVEQGGYEQYF	TGCAGCGTTGAACAGGGAGGCTACGAGCAGTACTTC
TRBD1	.	TRBV5-1	TRBJ2-7	CASSLQNRQGYEQYF	TGCGCCAGCAGCTTGCAAAATCGACAGGGCTACGAGCAGTACTTC
TRBD1	few	TRBV14	TRBJ1-2	CASSQSNGDRVQTNYGYTF	TGTGCCAGCAGCCAAAGCAACGGGGACAGGGTCCAAACTAACTATGGCTACACCTTC
TRBD2	many	TRBV4-2	TRBJ2-7	CASSLRLADSYEQYF	TGTGCCAGCAGCCTCCGACTAGCGGACTCCTACGAGCAGTACTTC
TRBD1	.	TRBV27	TRBJ1-1	CASSLGQGAGDTEAFF	TGTGCCAGCAGTTTAGGACAGGGTGCGGGGGATACTGAAGCTTTCTTT
TRBD2	many	TRBV11-1	TRBJ2-3	CASSLWSSGSTDTQYF	TGTGCCAGCAGCTTATGGTCTAGCGGGAGTACAGATACGCAGTATTTT
.	many	TRBV18	TRBJ1-1	CASSPGPRTNTEAFF	TGTGCCAGCTCACCAGGACCACGGACGAACACTGAAGCTTTCTTT
TRBD2	many	TRBV7-2	TRBJ2-1	CASSFGGSNNEQFF	TGTGCCAGCAGCTTCGGCGGGAGTAACAATGAGCAGTTCTTC
TRBD2	.	TRBV12-5	TRBJ2-3	CASGLVRTSGSPTDTQYF	TGTGCTAGTGGTTTGGTACGGACTAGCGGGAGTCCCACAGATACGCAGTATTTT
.	many	TRBV7-9	TRBJ2-7	CASSYTMTGDYEQYF	TGTGCCAGCAGCTACACGATGACAGGAGATTACGAGCAGTACTTC
.	many	TRBV5-1	TRBJ1-1	CASSLLVANTEAFF	TGCGCCAGCAGCTTGTTGGTCGCGAACACTGAAGCTTTCTTT
.	many	TRBV5-1	TRBJ1-1	CASSLEGETEAFF	TGCGCCAGCAGCTTGGAGGGGGAGACTGAAGCTTTCTTT
TRBD2	.	TRBV4-2	TRBJ2-5	CASSQVLASGGQETQYF	TGTGCCAGCAGCCAAGTCTTGGCTAGCGGGGGCCAAGAGACCCAGTACTTC
TRBD2	many	TRBV9	TRBJ2-2	CASSVGPKLAGGAGELFF	TGTGCCAGCAGCGTAGGCCCCAAACTAGCGGGAGGAGCCGGGGAGCTGTTTTTT
.	.	TRBV27	TRBJ2-5	CATGQRGTQYF	TGTGCCACCGGACAGCGGGGGACCCAGTACTTC
.	few	TRBV5-6	TRBJ2-7	CASSPPGGYSYEQYF	TGTGCCAGCAGCCCACCCGGGGGCTATTCCTACGAGCAGTACTTC